The 13 T cell receptor beta chains given below trace back to one sample, sequenced in a study of T cells after yellow fever vaccination. TCRdb re-analysed the 5' RACE reads in MiXCR, keeping a single row per CDR3 protein. Of 150,000 to 200,000 distinct CDR3 sequences listed, under 7.5% are singletons. Here the sequenced sample was CD4+ T cells sorted from PBMCs, taken 4 to 6 days after the first yellow fever vaccination. Receptors were obtained from a man in his late teens or twenties who received the YFV17D yellow fever vaccine.

The V and J genes are TRBV12-3 or TRBV12-4 and TRBJ2-5; tentative D call: TRBD2 (5 bases). The V gene lost 8 bases and the J gene lost 6 bases, with 19 bases spanning the gap. The CDR3 is 14 residues long. Written as DNA, the CDR3 is TGTGCCAGCCTCCCGACGGCGGGTGACAAGACCCAGTACTTC. Translating gives CASLPTAGDKTQYF.

This clonotype occurred many times. V is TRBV5-1 and J is TRBJ2-7, with 11 bases lining up with TRBD2. V lost 4 bases to trimming and J lost 1 base; unmatched junction nucleotides: 4. The length of the CDR3 is 15 residues. Germline lookup yields CDR1 SGHRS and CDR2 YFSETQ. The CDR3 coding sequence is TGCGCCAGCAGCGGTACTAGCGGGGGTTCCTACGAGCAGTACTTC. It specifies CASSGTSGGSYEQYF.

In its sample, this clonotype was seen many times. J is TRBJ2-2 and V is TRBV12-3 or TRBV12-4; 7 bases line up with TRBD2. The CDR3 runs to 14 residues. J was trimmed by 2 bases and V by 5 bases; bases with no gene match: 2. CDR3 amino acids: CASSPGLNTGELFF. For the CDR3, the DNA is TGTGCCAGCAGTCCGGGACTAAACACCGGGGAGCTGTTTTTT.

Ten or more counts support this clonotype. CDR3 nucleotide sequence: TGTGCCAGCAGTTGGACGGGGTACGAGCAGTACGTC. Residues: CASSWTGYEQYV. The rearrangement links TRBV6-2 or TRBV6-3 to TRBJ2-7; the D gene is possibly TRBD2 (5 bases). V lost 4 bases and J 4 bases, leaving 8 bases between the germline ends. Germline assignment: CDR1 MNHEY and CDR2 SVGEGT. CDR3 size: 12 residues.

The rearrangement uses TRBV28 and TRBJ2-5; 12 nucleotides agree with TRBD2. The CDR3 runs to 17 residues. The V gene end was trimmed by 6 bases and the J gene end by 1 base; junction bases not matched to a gene: 9. Germline assignment: CDR1 MDHEN and CDR2 SYDVKM. CDR3 in amino acids: CASRVGLAGTIQETQYF. In DNA, the CDR3 is TGTGCCAGCAGAGTTGGACTAGCGGGGACCATCCAAGAGACCCAGTACTTC.

The genes are TRBV3-1 and TRBJ2-1, with TRBD2 as a possible D gene (7 bases). V dropped 3 bases and J dropped 0 bases, with 15 bases sitting between them. In germline, CDR1 is LGHDT, CDR2 YNNKEL (reference sequence). The CDR3 is 17 residues long. CDR3 loop: CASSHRGGGSSYNEQFF. In nucleotides, the CDR3 is TGTGCCAGCAGCCACCGAGGGGGGGGGAGCTCCTACAATGAGCAGTTCTTC.

V is TRBV5-4 and J is TRBJ2-5, with 8 bases lining up with TRBD1. The junction had 19 bases not matched to a gene; V was cut back by 4 bases and J by 5 bases. Germline CDR1 SGHNT, CDR2 YYREEE (reference sequence). This CDR3 is built from 18 residues. The CDR3 loop is CASSVPSLTGVPSETQYF. The CDR3 nucleotides read TGTGCCAGCAGCGTACCGTCCCTGACAGGGGTCCCTTCCGAGACCCAGTACTTC.

This clonotype was detected a few times. V gene TRBV29-1 combines with J gene TRBJ1-1; 7 nucleotides line up with TRBD1. The V gene end was trimmed by 7 bases and the J gene end by 7 bases; junction bases not matched to a gene: 6. The germline V gene encodes CDR1 SQVTM and CDR2 ANQGSEA. The CDR3 runs to 11 residues. DNA for the CDR3: TGCAGCGCCTACAGGGGAGGTGAAGCTTTCTTT. Protein sequence: CSAYRGGEAFF.

The J gene is TRBJ2-1, the V gene TRBV5-1; possible D gene TRBD1, 6 bases. The V and J ends lost 2 bases and 12 bases respectively, with 12 bases between them. CDR1 is SGHRS and CDR2 is YFSETQ in the germline V gene. The CDR3 sequence is 12 residues long. CDR3 residues: CASSFTGYRQFF. DNA for the CDR3: TGCGCCAGCAGCTTTACAGGGTATCGGCAGTTCTTC.

This chain uses TRBV29-1 with TRBJ2-5; TRBD2 might be the D (6 bases). The CDR3 extends over 13 amino acids. V dropped 3 bases and J dropped 5 bases, with 13 bases sitting between them. Germline V gives CDR1 SQVTM, CDR2 ANQGSEA. This CDR3 reads CSVEGGLRETQYF. In DNA form, the CDR3 reads TGCAGCGTTGAGGGGGGTTTGAGGGAGACCCAGTACTTC.

This clonotype was observed at least ten times. V gene TRBV5-1 combines with J gene TRBJ2-4; D is uncertain. This CDR3 is 16 amino acids long. CDR1 and CDR2 (germline): SGHRS, YFSETQ. The ends were cut back, 4 bases at V and 1 base at J, with 15 bases in the middle. CDR3 DNA: TGCGCCAGCAGCCGAGACTGGTATGATGCCAAAAACATTCAGTACTTC. This translates into CASSRDWYDAKNIQYF.

This clonotype was counted a few times. The chain recombines TRBV7-3 with TRBJ2-1; 12 nucleotides line up with TRBD2. Trimming took 5 bases from V and 9 from J; bases not matched to a gene: 11. Germline CDR1 is SGHTA and CDR2 is FQGTGA. This CDR3 is 16 amino acids long. The CDR3 protein is CASSPTGLAGNREQFF. The CDR3 region has the DNA TGTGCCAGCAGCCCGACCGGACTAGCGGGGAATCGTGAGCAGTTCTTC.

This clonotype has at least ten counts. The V and J genes are TRBV11-2 and TRBJ2-7; TRBD1 agrees at 8 bases. V lost 2 bases and J lost 3; bases outside the gene matches: 6. Germline CDR1 and CDR2: SGHAT and FQNNGV. The CDR3 has 15 amino acids. CDR3 sequence (DNA): TGTGCCAGCAGCTTACTCCCGGGACAGGTCTACGAGCAGTACTTC. It encodes CASSLLPGQVYEQYF.